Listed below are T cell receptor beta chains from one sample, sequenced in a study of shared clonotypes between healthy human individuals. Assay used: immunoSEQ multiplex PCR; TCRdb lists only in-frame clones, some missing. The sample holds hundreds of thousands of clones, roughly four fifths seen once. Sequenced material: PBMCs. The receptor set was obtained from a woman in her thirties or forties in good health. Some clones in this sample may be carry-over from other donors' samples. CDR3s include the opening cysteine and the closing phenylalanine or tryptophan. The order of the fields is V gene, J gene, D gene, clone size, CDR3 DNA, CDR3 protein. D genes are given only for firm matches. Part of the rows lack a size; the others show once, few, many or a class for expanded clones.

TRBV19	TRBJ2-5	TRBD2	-	TGTGCCAGTAGTCCGAGGGGACTAGCGGTTGTAGAGACCCAGTACTTC	CASSPRGLAVVETQYF
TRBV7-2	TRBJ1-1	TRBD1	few	TGTGCCAGCAGCTTGCAAGGGACAGGCTCCTTCTTGAACACTGAAGCTTTCTTT	CASSLQGTGSFLNTEAFF
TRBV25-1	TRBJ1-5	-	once	TGTGCCAGCAGTGAAGGGTTTCAGCCCCAGCATTTT	CASSEGFQPQHF
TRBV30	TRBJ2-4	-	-	TGTGCCTGGAGGCCCAGGCTCGGACACAAAAACATTCAGTACTTC	CAWRPRLGHKNIQYF
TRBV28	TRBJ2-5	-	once	TGTGCCAGCAGTTTCATCGCCGAGCCTTGGGAGACCCAGTACTTC	CASSFIAEPWETQYF
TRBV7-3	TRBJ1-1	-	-	TGTGCCAGCAGCCGAAACAGATACACTGAAGCTTTCTTT	CASSRNRYTEAFF
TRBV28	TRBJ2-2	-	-	TGTGCCAGCAGCGGGCAAGGCAGCTCGCGGACCGGGGAGCTGTTTTTT	CASSGQGSSRTGELFF
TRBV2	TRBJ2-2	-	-	TGTGCCAGCAGTGCAGAAAGGGCGGACACCGGGGAGCTGTTTTTT	CASSAERADTGELFF
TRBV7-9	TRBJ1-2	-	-	TGTGCCAGCAGCTACACAGAGGTTGGCTACACCTTC	CASSYTEVGYTF
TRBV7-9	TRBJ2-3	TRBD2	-	TGTGCCAGCAGCCGCCCGGGACTACAAATCACAGATACGCAGTATTTT	CASSRPGLQITDTQYF
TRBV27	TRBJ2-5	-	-	TGTGCCAGCAGTCACCAAGAGACCCAGTACTTC	CASSHQETQYF
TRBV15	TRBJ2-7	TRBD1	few	TGTGCCACCAGCGCCAGACGCGGGACAGGGGTCGACGAGCAGTACTTC	CATSARRGTGVDEQYF
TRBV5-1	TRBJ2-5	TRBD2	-	TGCGCCAGCAGCCAAGGACTAGCGGGAGCGGAGACCCAGTACTTC	CASSQGLAGAETQYF
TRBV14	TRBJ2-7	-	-	TGTGCCAGCAGCCAAGTGGGGGGGACAGATTACGAGCAGTACTTC	CASSQVGGTDYEQYF
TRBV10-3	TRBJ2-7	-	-	TGTGCCAGCAGCGTCTCTACGGACTCATCCTACGAGCAGTACTTC	CASSVSTDSSYEQYF
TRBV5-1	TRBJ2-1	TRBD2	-	TGCGCCAGCAGCATCAGGGGAGCGGGAGGTGATAATGAGCAGTTCTTC	CASSIRGAGGDNEQFF
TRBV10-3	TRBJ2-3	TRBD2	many	TGTGCCACCGGGACTAGCGGGAGTACAGATACGCAGTATTTT	CATGTSGSTDTQYF
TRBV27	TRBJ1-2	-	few	TGTGCCAGCAGTTTAGTAGGACAGTTCGGCGGCTACACCTTC	CASSLVGQFGGYTF
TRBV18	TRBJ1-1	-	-	TGTGCCAGCTCCCCCAGCATCCGGGACGATGAAGCTTTCTTT	CASSPSIRDDEAFF
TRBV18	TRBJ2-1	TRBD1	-	TGTGCCAGCTCATCTTATGGACAGGGGGGTGAGCAGTTCTTC	CASSSYGQGGEQFF
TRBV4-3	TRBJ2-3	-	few	TGCGCCAGCAGCCAAGGTTGGGGCACAGATACGCAGTATTTT	CASSQGWGTDTQYF
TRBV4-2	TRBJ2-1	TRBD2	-	TGTGCCAGCAGCCCCCGGACTAGCGGCGGAACCTACAATGAGCGGTTCTTC	CASSPRTSGGTYNERFF
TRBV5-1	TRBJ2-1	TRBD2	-	TGCGCCAGCAGCCCCTTAGCGGGAGGGGTCAATGAGCAGTTCTTC	CASSPLAGGVNEQFF
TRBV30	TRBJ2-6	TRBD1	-	TGTGCCTGGAGTTCCAAGGGGGCGGCTGGGGCCAACGTCCTGACTTTC	CAWSSKGAAGANVLTF
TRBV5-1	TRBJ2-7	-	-	TGCGCCAGCAGCTTGGGGTACCCCTACGAGCAGTACTTC	CASSLGYPYEQYF
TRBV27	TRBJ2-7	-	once	TGTGCCAGCAGTCGGGATCTCTACGAGCAGTACTTC	CASSRDLYEQYF
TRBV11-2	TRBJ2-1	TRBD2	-	TGTGCCAGCAGCTTAGTTCTGCGGGAGGGAAATGAGCAGTTCTTC	CASSLVLREGNEQFF
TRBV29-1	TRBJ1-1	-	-	TGCAGCGTTGAAGAAGGAGTTTTGGGGCAAGCTTTCTTT	CSVEEGVLGQAFF
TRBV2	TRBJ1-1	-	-	TGTGCCAGCATGGGACGGTTGAACACTGAAGCTTTCTTT	CASMGRLNTEAFF
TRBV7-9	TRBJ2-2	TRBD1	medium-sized	TGTGCCAGCAGGTTGGGGACAGGGGCCACCGGGGAGCTGTTTTTT	CASRLGTGATGELFF
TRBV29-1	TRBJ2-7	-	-	TGCAGCGTTAGAACAGGGACCTCCTACGAGCAGTACTTC	CSVRTGTSYEQYF
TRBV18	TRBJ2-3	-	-	TGTGCCAGCTCACCGCAACCGCCTATATACACAGATACGCAGTATTTT	CASSPQPPIYTDTQYF
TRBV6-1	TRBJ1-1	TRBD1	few	TGTGCCAGCAGAGGACAGGGGATTGGTGAAGCTTTCTTT	CASRGQGIGEAFF
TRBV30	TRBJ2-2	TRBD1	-	TGTGCCTTCTCAACAGGGGGCTGGGACACCGGGGAGCTGTTTTTT	CAFSTGGWDTGELFF
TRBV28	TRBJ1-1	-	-	TGTGCCAGCAGTCTCTCCCAACTTCGACGGATAATGAACACTGAAGCTTTCTTT	CASSLSQLRRIMNTEAFF
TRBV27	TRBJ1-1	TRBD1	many	TGTGCCAGCAGTTTCGGGACAGGGGGCAGGGAAGCTTTCTTT	CASSFGTGGREAFF
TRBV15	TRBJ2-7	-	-	TGTGCCACCAGCAGGGGAATTAGCGGCTCCTACGAGCAGTACTTC	CATSRGISGSYEQYF
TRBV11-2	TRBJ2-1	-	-	TGTGCCAGCAGCTTGAGGGGTGCCGGTACCCTCTACAATGAGCAGTTCTTC	CASSLRGAGTLYNEQFF
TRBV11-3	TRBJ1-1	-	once	TGTGCCAGCAGCCTAACAGGGTGGAGCACTGAAGCTTTCTTT	CASSLTGWSTEAFF
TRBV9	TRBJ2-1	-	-	TGTGCCAGCAGCGTATGGACGGATTACAATGAGCAGTTCTTC	CASSVWTDYNEQFF
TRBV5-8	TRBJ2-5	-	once	TGTGCCAGCAGGCTTCTGGCCCAAGAGACCCAGTACTTC	CASRLLAQETQYF
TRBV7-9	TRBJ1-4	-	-	TGTGCCAGCGGGGACCAGACGGGTGAAAAACTGTTTTTT	CASGDQTGEKLFF
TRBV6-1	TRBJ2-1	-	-	TGTGCCAGCAGCCGACTAGAGTTGGGCAATGAGCAGTTCTTC	CASSRLELGNEQFF
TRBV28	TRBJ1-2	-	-	TGTGCCAGCAGTTTGGGTCATGGCTACACCTTC	CASSLGHGYTF
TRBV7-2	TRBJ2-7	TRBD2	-	TGTGCCAGCAGCTTGCTAGCGGGTGGCGAGCAGTACTTC	CASSLLAGGEQYF
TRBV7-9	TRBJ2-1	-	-	TGTGCCAGCAGCCCCGGTACAGGGGAGGGTGAGCAGTTCTTC	CASSPGTGEGEQFF
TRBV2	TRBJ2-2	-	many	TGTGCCAGCTGCGAGGCGAACACCGGGGAGCTGTTTTTT	CASCEANTGELFF